Listed here is a single T cell receptor beta chain. It has no known antigen specificity. It has no much larger one-base neighbor in the sample; base qualities were not kept. The sample is drawn from a study of shared clonotypes between healthy human individuals (dated by TCRdb to the early 2020s). Broadly, across the study: The cohort comprised two women and a few men aged 18 to 49 years. For each donor, CD4 naive and CD4 memory were each run on three plates, CD8 naive on two plates, and CD8 memory on one plate. Libraries were prepared and TCR repertoires were sequenced by different laboratories using diverse techniques, in order to increase sequencing depth and limit assay-specific biases. Each donor's leukapheresis produced roughly between about 0.9 and 9.5 billion PBMCs. The study deeply sequenced blood TCR repertoires of about 5 healthy adults to estimate repertoire size and the extent of clonotype sharing between individuals. Beyond this particular receptor, the publication reports: The small number of donors limited the genetic and exposure-history diversity represented. Compared with non-shared clonotypes, the clonotypes found in all four sorted-subset donors had higher generation probabilities. Based on pairwise subsampling, the degree of clonotype sharing among donors was expected to be affected by sequencing depth. Even with the large sequencing depth, rarefaction of the sorted-subset datasets indicated that sequencing was incomplete. Larger estimated clonotype richness was generally found for naive subsets than for memory subsets. Around 5.4% of naive CD4, more than 3% of naive CD8, roughly 2.5% of memory CD4, and 0.4% of memory CD8 clonotypes were shared across several donors. Sampling was limited to blood, and TCR repertoires in tissue likely differ from TCR repertoires in blood.

TCR CDR3 regions were amplified from genomic DNA by multiplex PCR using the deep immunoSEQ assay. Genomic DNA extracted from each cell subset was distributed evenly over all wells of several immunoSEQ 96-well plates, and each plate served as one replicate. For sorted subsets, about 200 ng genomic DNA, equal to about 30,000 T cell genomes, was loaded into each replicate PCR. Purified libraries were quantified with a Qubit 3.0 fluorometer, sized on a Bioanalyzer 2100, and re-quantified with the KAPA Library Quantification kit. A separate single-read 150-cycle Illumina NextSeq 550 flow cell was used to sequence each immunoSEQ 96-well plate. In the authors' own workflow: Because the immunoSEQ output held only junctional sequences and lacked quality scores, the filtering could not match the filtering applied to full-length reads. To assign V/J genes and CDR3, sequences were annotated using PyIR, a Python wrapper for IgBLAST v1.9, with IMGT germline references. Any read was removed if the V/J assignment was weak (E-value above 1e-6), the CDR3 was missing, or the read contained stop codons, out-of-frame junctions, or ambiguous translated residues. V3J clonotypes were defined as sequences sharing the same inferred V gene, J gene, and CDR3 amino acid sequence. To compute the percentage overlap between repertoires, the number of shared unique clonotypes was divided by the size of the smaller repertoire. Three approaches were used to assess repertoire richness: RTK rarefaction, the Chao1 estimator, and Recon v2.1 estimates of unobserved clonotypes. Generation probabilities were computed with OLGA for all TCRbeta clonotypes obtained by the gDNA method from a handful of donors. TCRdb stores this immuneACCESS table with in-frame sequences only. Part of the clones is absent; in the studies checked, under half of the shortfall reflects unresolved V genes, and no reason is known for the rest. Clone size and V and J calls were adopted from that table, with D and trimming inferred from the DNA. The sample yields about 2 million clones; approximately 94% were counted once. Of the sample, roughly 1.1% falls within the top ten clones.

Between the V and J ends, shortened by 4 bases and 3 bases respectively, the junction contains 13 bases. Per the germline V gene, SGHDN is the CDR1 and FVKESK is the CDR2. The CDR3 measures 14 amino acids from cysteine to phenylalanine. Left in the record is the CDR3 DNA by itself, 42 bases read in frame from the first base. CD8 naive samples consisted of CD45RO-negative cells that were positively selected for CCR7, yielding a CD45RA+CCR7+ population without TemRA cells. The donors were healthy, HIV-negative adults with no recently reported acute infections or vaccinations. Only Caucasian adults living in Nashville, Tennessee, USA were represented among the donors. Blood was obtained by leukapheresis, after which PBMCs were separated by Ficoll-Histopaque density gradient centrifugation and cryopreserved in liquid nitrogen vapor phase. Analytical flow cytometry was used to check the purity and quantity of each magnetically sorted T cell population. Each sorted fraction had its genomic DNA isolated and then quantified by UV absorbance on a Nanodrop 2000c.

The sequence was obtained from a man between 18 and 29 years old in good health. Sequencing was performed on naive CD8+ T cells sorted from blood. The cell subset or site label for this specimen denotes: CD45RA+CCR7+. This chain joins TRBV14 to TRBJ2-7, and the D gene may be TRBD2, 5 bases matching. CDR3 reads: CASSRPGGFYEQYF. The sequence in DNA is TGTGCCAGCAGCCGCCCTGGAGGCTTCTACGAGCAGTACTTC.